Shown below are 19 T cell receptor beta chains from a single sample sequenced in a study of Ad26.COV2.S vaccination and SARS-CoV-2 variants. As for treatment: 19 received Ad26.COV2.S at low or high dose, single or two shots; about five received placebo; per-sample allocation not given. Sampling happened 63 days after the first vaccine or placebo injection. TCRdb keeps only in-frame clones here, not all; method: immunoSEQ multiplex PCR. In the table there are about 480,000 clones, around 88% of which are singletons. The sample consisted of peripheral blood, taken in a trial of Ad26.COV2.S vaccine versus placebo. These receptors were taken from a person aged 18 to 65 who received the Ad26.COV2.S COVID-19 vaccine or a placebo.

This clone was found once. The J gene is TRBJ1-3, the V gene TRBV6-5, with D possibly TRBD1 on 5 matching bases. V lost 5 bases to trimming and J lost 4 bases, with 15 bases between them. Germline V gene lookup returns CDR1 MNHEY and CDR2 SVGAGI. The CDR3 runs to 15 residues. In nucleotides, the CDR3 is TGTGCCAGCAGTAACCCCAGGGAATCCGGAAACACCATATATTTT. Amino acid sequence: CASSNPRESGNTIYF.

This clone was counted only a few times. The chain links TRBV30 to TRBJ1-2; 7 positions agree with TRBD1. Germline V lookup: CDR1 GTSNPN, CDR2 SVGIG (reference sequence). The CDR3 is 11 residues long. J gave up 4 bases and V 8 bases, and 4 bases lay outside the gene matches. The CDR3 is CAEGQPYGYTF. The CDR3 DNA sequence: TGTGCCGAGGGACAGCCCTATGGCTACACCTTC.

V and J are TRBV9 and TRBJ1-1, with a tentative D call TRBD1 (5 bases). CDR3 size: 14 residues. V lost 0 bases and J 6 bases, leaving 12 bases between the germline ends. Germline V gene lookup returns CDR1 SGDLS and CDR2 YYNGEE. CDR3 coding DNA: TGTGCCAGCAGCGTAGGGGTCGTGGGGCCTGAAGCTTTCTTT. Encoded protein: CASSVGVVGPEAFF. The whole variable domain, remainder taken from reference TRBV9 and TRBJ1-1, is DSGVTQTPKHLITATGQRVTLRCSPRSGDLSVYWYQQSLDQGLQFLIQYYNGEERAKGNILERFSAQQFPDLHSELNLSSLELGDSALYFCASSVGVVGPEAFFGQGTRLTVV.

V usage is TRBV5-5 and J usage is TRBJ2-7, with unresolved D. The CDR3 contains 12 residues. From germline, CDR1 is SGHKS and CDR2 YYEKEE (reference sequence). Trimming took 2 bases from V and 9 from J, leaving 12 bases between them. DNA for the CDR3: TGTGCCAGCAGCTTATTTCTCTATGGGCAGTACTTC. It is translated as CASSLFLYGQYF.

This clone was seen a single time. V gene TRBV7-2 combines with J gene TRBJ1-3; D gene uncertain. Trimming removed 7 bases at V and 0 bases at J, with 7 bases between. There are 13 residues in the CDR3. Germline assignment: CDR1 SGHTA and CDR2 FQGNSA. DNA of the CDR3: TGTGCCAGCACGAGCCGCTCTGGAAACACCATATATTTT. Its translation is CASTSRSGNTIYF.

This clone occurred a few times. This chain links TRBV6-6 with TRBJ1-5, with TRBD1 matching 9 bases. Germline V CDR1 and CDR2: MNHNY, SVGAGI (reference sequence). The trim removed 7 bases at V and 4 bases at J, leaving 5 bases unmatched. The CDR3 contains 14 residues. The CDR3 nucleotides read TGTGCCAGCATCTCGACAGGGGGGAATCAGCCCCAGCATTTT. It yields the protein CASISTGGNQPQHF.

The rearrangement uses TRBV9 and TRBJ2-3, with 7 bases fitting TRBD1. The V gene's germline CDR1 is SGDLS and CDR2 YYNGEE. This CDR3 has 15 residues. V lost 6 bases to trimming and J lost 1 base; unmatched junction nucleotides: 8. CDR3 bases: TGTGCCAGCACCCCTCAGGGGGAAGGCACAGATACGCAGTATTTT. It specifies CASTPQGEGTDTQYF.

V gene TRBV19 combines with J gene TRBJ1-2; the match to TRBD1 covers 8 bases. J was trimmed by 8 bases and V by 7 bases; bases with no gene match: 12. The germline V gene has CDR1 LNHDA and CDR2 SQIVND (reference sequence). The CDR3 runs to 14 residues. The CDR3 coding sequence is TGTGCCAGTACCTCGACAGGGGACCAGAGGGGCTACACCTTC. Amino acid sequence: CASTSTGDQRGYTF.

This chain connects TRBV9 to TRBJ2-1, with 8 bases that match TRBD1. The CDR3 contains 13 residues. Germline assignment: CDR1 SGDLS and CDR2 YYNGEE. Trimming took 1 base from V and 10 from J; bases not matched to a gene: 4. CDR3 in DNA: TGTGCCAGCAGCGTAACCACAGGGGGGGAGCAGTTCTTC. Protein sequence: CASSVTTGGEQFF.

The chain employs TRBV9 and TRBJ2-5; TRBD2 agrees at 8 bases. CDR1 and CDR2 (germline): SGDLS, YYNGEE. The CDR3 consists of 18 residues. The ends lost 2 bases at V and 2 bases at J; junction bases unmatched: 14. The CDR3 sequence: CASSVQPGGGRVQETQYF. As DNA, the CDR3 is TGTGCCAGCAGCGTCCAGCCCGGGGGGGGACGGGTACAAGAGACCCAGTACTTC.

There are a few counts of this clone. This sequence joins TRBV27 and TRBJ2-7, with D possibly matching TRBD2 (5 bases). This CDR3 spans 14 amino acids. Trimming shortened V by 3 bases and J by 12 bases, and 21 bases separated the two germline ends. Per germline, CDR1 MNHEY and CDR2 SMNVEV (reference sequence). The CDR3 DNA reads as TGTGCCAGCAGTTTGGTTGGCCTGAGAGGGAGTTGGTACTTC. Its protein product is CASSLVGLRGSWYF.

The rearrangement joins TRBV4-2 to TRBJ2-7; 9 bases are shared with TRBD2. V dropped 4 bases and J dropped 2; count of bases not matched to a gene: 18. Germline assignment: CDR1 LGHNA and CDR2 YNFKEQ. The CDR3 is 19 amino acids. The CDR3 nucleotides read TGTGCCAGCAGCCGAGACCTAGCGGGGAAGCCAGTAACAACCTACGAGCAGTACTTC. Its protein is CASSRDLAGKPVTTYEQYF.

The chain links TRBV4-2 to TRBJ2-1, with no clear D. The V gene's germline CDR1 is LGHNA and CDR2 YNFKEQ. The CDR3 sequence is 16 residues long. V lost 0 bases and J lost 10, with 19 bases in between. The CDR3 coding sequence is TGTGCCAGCAGCCAAGAAGTATCACCCGCTTTCACAGAGCAGTTCTTC. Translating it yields CASSQEVSPAFTEQFF.

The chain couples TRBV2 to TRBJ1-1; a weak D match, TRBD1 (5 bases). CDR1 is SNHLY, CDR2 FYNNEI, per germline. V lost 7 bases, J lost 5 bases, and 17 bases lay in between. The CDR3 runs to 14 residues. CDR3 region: CASKRDLMGTEAFF. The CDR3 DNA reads TGTGCCAGCAAAAGGGACCTAATGGGTACTGAAGCTTTCTTT.

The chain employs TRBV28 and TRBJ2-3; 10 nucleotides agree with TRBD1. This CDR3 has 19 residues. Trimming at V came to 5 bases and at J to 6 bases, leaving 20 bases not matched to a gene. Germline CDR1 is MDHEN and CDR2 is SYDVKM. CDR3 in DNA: TGTGCCAGCAGTCAAACCCTTTACGGCGAGACAGGGGGCCGGGATACGCAGTATTTT. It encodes CASSQTLYGETGGRDTQYF.

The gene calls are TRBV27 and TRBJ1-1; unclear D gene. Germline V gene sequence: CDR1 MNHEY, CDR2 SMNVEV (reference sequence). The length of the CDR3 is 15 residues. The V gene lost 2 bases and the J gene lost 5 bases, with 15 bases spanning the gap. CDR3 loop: CASSLSREPWTEAFF. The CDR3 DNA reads TGTGCCAGCAGTTTAAGTCGTGAACCTTGGACTGAAGCTTTCTTT.

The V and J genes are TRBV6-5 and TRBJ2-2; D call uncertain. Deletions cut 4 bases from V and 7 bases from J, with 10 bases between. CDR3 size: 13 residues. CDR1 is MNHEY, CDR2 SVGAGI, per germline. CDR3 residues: CASSWTLGGELFF. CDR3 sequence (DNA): TGTGCCAGCAGTTGGACCCTGGGCGGGGAGCTGTTTTTT.

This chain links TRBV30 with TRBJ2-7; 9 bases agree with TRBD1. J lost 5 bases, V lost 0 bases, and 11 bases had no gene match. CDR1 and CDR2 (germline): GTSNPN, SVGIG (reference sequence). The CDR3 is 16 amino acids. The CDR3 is CAWSVRVTGTGNEQYF. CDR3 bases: TGTGCCTGGAGTGTAAGAGTAACCGGGACAGGGAACGAGCAGTACTTC. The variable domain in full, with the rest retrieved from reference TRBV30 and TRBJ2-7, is SQTIHQWPATLVQPVGSPLSLECTVEGTSNPNLYWYRQAAGRGLQLLFYSVGIGQISSEVPQNLSASRPQDRQFILSSKKLLLSDSGFYLCAWSVRVTGTGNEQYFGPGTRLTVT.

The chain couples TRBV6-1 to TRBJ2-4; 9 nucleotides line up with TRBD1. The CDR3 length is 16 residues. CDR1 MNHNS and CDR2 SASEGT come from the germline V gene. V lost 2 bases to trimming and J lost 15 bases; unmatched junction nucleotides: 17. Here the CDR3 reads CASSEFQGQGIVYTYF. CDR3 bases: TGTGCCAGCAGTGAATTTCAGGGACAGGGAATTGTGTATACGTACTTC.